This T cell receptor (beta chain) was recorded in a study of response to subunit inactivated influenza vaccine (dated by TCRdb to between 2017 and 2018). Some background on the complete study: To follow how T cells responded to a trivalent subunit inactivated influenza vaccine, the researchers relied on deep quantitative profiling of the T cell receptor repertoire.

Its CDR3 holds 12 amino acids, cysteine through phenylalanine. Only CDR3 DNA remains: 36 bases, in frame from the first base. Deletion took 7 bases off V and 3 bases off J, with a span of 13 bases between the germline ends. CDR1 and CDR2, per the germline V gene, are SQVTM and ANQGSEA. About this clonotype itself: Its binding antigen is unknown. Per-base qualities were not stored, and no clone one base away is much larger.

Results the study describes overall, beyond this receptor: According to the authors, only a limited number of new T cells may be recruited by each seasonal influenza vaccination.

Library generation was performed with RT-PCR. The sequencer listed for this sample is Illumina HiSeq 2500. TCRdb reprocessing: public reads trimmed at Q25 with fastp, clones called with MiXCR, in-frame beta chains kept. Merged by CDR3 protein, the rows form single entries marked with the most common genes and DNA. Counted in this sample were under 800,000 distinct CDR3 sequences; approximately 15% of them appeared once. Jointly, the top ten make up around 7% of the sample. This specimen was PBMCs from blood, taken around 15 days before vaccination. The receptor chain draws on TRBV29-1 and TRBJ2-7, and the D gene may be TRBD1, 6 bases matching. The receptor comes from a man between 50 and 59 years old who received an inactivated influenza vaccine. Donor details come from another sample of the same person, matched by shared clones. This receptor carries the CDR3 CSASGHSYEQYF. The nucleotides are TGCAGCGCCTCGGGACACAGCTACGAGCAGTACTTC.